Listed below are T cell receptor beta chains from one sample, sequenced in a study of siplizumab effects on memory and regulatory T cells. TCRdb keeps only in-frame clones here, not all; method: immunoSEQ multiplex PCR. The sample includes around 100,000 clones, 91% of them seen just once. Sequencing was done on a sample of CD4+ T cells sorted from blood. The origin of the receptors is a human donor in good health. CDR3s include the opening cysteine and the closing phenylalanine or tryptophan. Fields, in order: CDR3 DNA, CDR3 protein, clone size, V gene, J gene, D gene. A D gene is named only where the DNA matches it firmly. Not all rows give a size; the values are once, few, many and, for expanded clones, a class.

CDR3nt: TGTGCCAGCAGCTTAGAGGGGCTAGCGGGGGGGTCGTCCTACGAGCAGTACTTC
CDR3aa: CASSLEGLAGGSSYEQYF
abundance: NA
v_gene: TRBV7-6
j_gene: TRBJ2-7
d_gene: TRBD2

CDR3nt: TGCGCCATTACAGGTGGTCACGGGGAGCTGTTTTTT
CDR3aa: CAITGGHGELFF
abundance: NA
v_gene: TRBV5-1
j_gene: TRBJ2-2
d_gene: NA

CDR3nt: TGTGCCAGCAGGGGTAACAGTAACGCTGAAGCTTTCTTT
CDR3aa: CASRGNSNAEAFF
abundance: NA
v_gene: TRBV28
j_gene: TRBJ1-1
d_gene: NA

CDR3nt: TGTGCCAGCAGCTCACGGGGCACAGATACGCAGTATTTT
CDR3aa: CASSSRGTDTQYF
abundance: NA
v_gene: TRBV7-2
j_gene: TRBJ2-3
d_gene: NA

CDR3nt: TGCAGCGTTGTAGGCAGGGTAACAGATACGCAGTATTTT
CDR3aa: CSVVGRVTDTQYF
abundance: NA
v_gene: TRBV29-1
j_gene: TRBJ2-3
d_gene: NA

CDR3nt: TGCGCCAGCAGCTTCCCTAAGACAGGAATCAATGAGCAGTTCTTC
CDR3aa: CASSFPKTGINEQFF
abundance: NA
v_gene: TRBV5-1
j_gene: TRBJ2-1
d_gene: NA

CDR3nt: TGTGCCAGCAGCGTAGAATCAAGGCAGCACTATGGCTACACCTTC
CDR3aa: CASSVESRQHYGYTF
abundance: NA
v_gene: TRBV9
j_gene: TRBJ1-2
d_gene: NA

CDR3nt: TGTGCCATCAGATCTCTAGCGGGGGGCACCGGGGAGCTGTTTTTT
CDR3aa: CAIRSLAGGTGELFF
abundance: NA
v_gene: TRBV10-3
j_gene: TRBJ2-2
d_gene: TRBD2

CDR3nt: TGTGCCAGCAGCCCTCCGGGACAGGGGGCAGGAGGCTACACCTTC
CDR3aa: CASSPPGQGAGGYTF
abundance: NA
v_gene: TRBV7-9
j_gene: TRBJ1-2
d_gene: TRBD1

CDR3nt: TGTGCCAGCAGTTTCCAGGGTTTTGAGCAGTACTTC
CDR3aa: CASSFQGFEQYF
abundance: NA
v_gene: TRBV2
j_gene: TRBJ2-7
d_gene: NA

CDR3nt: TGTGCCAGCAGCCCACAGCGGGGGGGTACCGGGGAGCTGTTTTTT
CDR3aa: CASSPQRGGTGELFF
abundance: NA
v_gene: TRBV9
j_gene: TRBJ2-2
d_gene: TRBD2

CDR3nt: TGTGCCAGCGGTGGGGGCTCCTATGGCTACACCTTC
CDR3aa: CASGGGSYGYTF
abundance: NA
v_gene: TRBV6-5
j_gene: TRBJ1-2
d_gene: NA

CDR3nt: TGTGCCAGCAGCGTAGAGGGGTCCTCTGGAAACACCATATATTTT
CDR3aa: CASSVEGSSGNTIYF
abundance: once
v_gene: TRBV9
j_gene: TRBJ1-3
d_gene: NA

CDR3nt: TGTGCCAGCAGCTTGGGGGACAATACCTATGGCTACACCTTC
CDR3aa: CASSLGDNTYGYTF
abundance: NA
v_gene: TRBV5-6
j_gene: TRBJ1-2
d_gene: NA

CDR3nt: TGTGCCTGGAGTCCAGGACTTCTGCGGCCTTTCTTT
CDR3aa: CAWSPGLLRPFF
abundance: NA
v_gene: TRBV30
j_gene: TRBJ1-1
d_gene: NA

CDR3nt: TGTGCCAGCAGCCTGGGACAGGGAGTAGGTGGCTACACCTTC
CDR3aa: CASSLGQGVGGYTF
abundance: NA
v_gene: TRBV6-5
j_gene: TRBJ1-2
d_gene: TRBD1

CDR3nt: TGTGCCAGCAGCCTAGCAGAGGTCGGGGAGCTGTTTTTT
CDR3aa: CASSLAEVGELFF
abundance: once
v_gene: TRBV11-3
j_gene: TRBJ2-2
d_gene: NA

CDR3nt: TGTGCCAGCAGCCGACGAACCCCTCCGAACACTGAAGCTTTCTTT
CDR3aa: CASSRRTPPNTEAFF
abundance: many
v_gene: TRBV7-6
j_gene: TRBJ1-1
d_gene: NA

CDR3nt: TGTGCCAGCAGGAGAATCCGGGACAGAGACCAAGAGACCCAGTACTTC
CDR3aa: CASRRIRDRDQETQYF
abundance: NA
v_gene: TRBV5-5
j_gene: TRBJ2-5
d_gene: TRBD1

CDR3nt: TGCGCCAGCAGCTTGGGACGTACGCCTCGTGAAGCTTTCTTT
CDR3aa: CASSLGRTPREAFF
abundance: NA
v_gene: TRBV5-1
j_gene: TRBJ1-1
d_gene: NA

CDR3nt: TGTGCCAGCAGCCTGGGTCCGCTGGGAGAAAAACTGTTTTTT
CDR3aa: CASSLGPLGEKLFF
abundance: NA
v_gene: TRBV5-6
j_gene: TRBJ1-4
d_gene: NA

CDR3nt: TGTGCCAGCAGCGTCCTGAGGGCAGATACGCAGTATTTT
CDR3aa: CASSVLRADTQYF
abundance: NA
v_gene: TRBV7-2
j_gene: TRBJ2-3
d_gene: NA

CDR3nt: TGCAGCGTTGAATTTGCGTACCCAACGAACACCGGGGAGCTGTTTTTT
CDR3aa: CSVEFAYPTNTGELFF
abundance: NA
v_gene: TRBV29-1
j_gene: TRBJ2-2
d_gene: NA

CDR3nt: TGCAGCGTTGAGACCAGGGCCCAGCAGTTCTTC
CDR3aa: CSVETRAQQFF
abundance: NA
v_gene: TRBV29-1
j_gene: TRBJ2-1
d_gene: NA

CDR3nt: TGTGCCAGCAGCGGCACCACCCAAGGTCCCCTCCACTTT
CDR3aa: CASSGTTQGPLHF
abundance: few
v_gene: TRBV7-3
j_gene: TRBJ1-6
d_gene: NA

CDR3nt: TGTGCCTGGAGTGGACAGGGGGGGACTGAAGCTTTCTTT
CDR3aa: CAWSGQGGTEAFF
abundance: few
v_gene: TRBV30
j_gene: TRBJ1-1
d_gene: TRBD1

CDR3nt: TGTGCCAGCAGTTGGGCCATGCCCGATTACGAGCAGTACTTC
CDR3aa: CASSWAMPDYEQYF
abundance: NA
v_gene: TRBV7-2
j_gene: TRBJ2-7
d_gene: NA

CDR3nt: TGCAGTGCTAGCAAGGAACGTACGCAGTATTTT
CDR3aa: CSASKERTQYF
abundance: NA
v_gene: TRBV20-1
j_gene: TRBJ2-3
d_gene: NA

CDR3nt: TGCAGTGCTAGTGAGCCCGGGGAGCAGTTCTTC
CDR3aa: CSASEPGEQFF
abundance: NA
v_gene: TRBV20-1
j_gene: TRBJ2-1
d_gene: NA

CDR3nt: TGTGCCTGGTTGTCATTTGGGGACCACCTCCGACGAGCTCAGCCCCAGCATTTT
CDR3aa: CAWLSFGDHLRRAQPQHF
abundance: NA
v_gene: TRBV30
j_gene: TRBJ1-5
d_gene: NA

CDR3nt: TGTGCCAGCTCACCACCGCAAGGGGAGGGCTACACCTTC
CDR3aa: CASSPPQGEGYTF
abundance: NA
v_gene: TRBV18
j_gene: TRBJ1-2
d_gene: NA

CDR3nt: TGTGCCAGCAGCCGGCAGGGAAATGAAAAACTGTTTTTT
CDR3aa: CASSRQGNEKLFF
abundance: NA
v_gene: TRBV14
j_gene: TRBJ1-4
d_gene: NA

CDR3nt: TGTGCCAGAATCAAGGACAGCTCCAATCAGCCCCAGCATTTT
CDR3aa: CARIKDSSNQPQHF
abundance: NA
v_gene: TRBV5-4
j_gene: TRBJ1-5
d_gene: NA

CDR3nt: TGTGCCAGCAGCACGACAGGGAGGCAGGAAAAACTGTTTTTT
CDR3aa: CASSTTGRQEKLFF
abundance: few
v_gene: TRBV9
j_gene: TRBJ1-4
d_gene: TRBD1

CDR3nt: TGTGCCAGCAGTGAAGAGGCGGGGTGGGCCACAGATACGCAGTATTTT
CDR3aa: CASSEEAGWATDTQYF
abundance: NA
v_gene: TRBV2
j_gene: TRBJ2-3
d_gene: NA

CDR3nt: TGTGCCAGCGGCAGGACAGGACATGGCTCCAACCTTTTT
CDR3aa: CASGRTGHGSNLF
abundance: NA
v_gene: TRBV2
j_gene: TRBJ1-1
d_gene: TRBD1

CDR3nt: TGTGCCAGTAGTCCTATCGGGTCCGAAGCTTTCTTT
CDR3aa: CASSPIGSEAFF
abundance: NA
v_gene: TRBV19
j_gene: TRBJ1-1
d_gene: NA

CDR3nt: TGTGCCAGCAGCGCACAGGGGGCAGGTAATTCACCCCTCCACTTT
CDR3aa: CASSAQGAGNSPLHF
abundance: NA
v_gene: TRBV9
j_gene: TRBJ1-6
d_gene: TRBD1

CDR3nt: TGTGCCAGCTCCAAGGGGGGGGAGCAGTACTTC
CDR3aa: CASSKGGEQYF
abundance: NA
v_gene: TRBV18
j_gene: TRBJ2-7
d_gene: NA

CDR3nt: TGTGCCAGTAGTATCGGACCTAGCACAGATACGCAGTATTTT
CDR3aa: CASSIGPSTDTQYF
abundance: NA
v_gene: TRBV19
j_gene: TRBJ2-3
d_gene: NA

CDR3nt: TGCAGCGTTGGGGGGGAGAGCAATCAGCCCCAGCATTTT
CDR3aa: CSVGGESNQPQHF
abundance: NA
v_gene: TRBV29-1
j_gene: TRBJ1-5
d_gene: NA